This TCR beta chain comes out of a study of blood T cell repertoires in COVID-19. As for the study in general: PBMCs, B-cell-depleted T cells, or T cells provided the cDNA or gDNA that made up the material.

Libraries were prepared by immunoSEQ multiplex PCR; TCRdb keeps only in-frame clonotypes and omits some of them. Of some 120,000 clones detected, more than 75% appear once; the ten largest clones hold roughly 4%. The source is a middle-aged man with acute or convalescent COVID-19. The sample comprised peripheral blood.

The CDR3 loop is CASSQDLQANTEAFF. The CDR3 DNA reads TGCGCCAGCAGCCAAGATCTGCAGGCGAACACTGAAGCTTTCTTT. The V gene is TRBV4-1, the J gene TRBJ1-1; D not resolved. Germline-derived CDR1 and CDR2 are MGHRA and YSYEKL. The CDR3 totals 15 residues. The germline V and J ends were trimmed by 0 bases and 1 base, with 9 bases remaining between them.